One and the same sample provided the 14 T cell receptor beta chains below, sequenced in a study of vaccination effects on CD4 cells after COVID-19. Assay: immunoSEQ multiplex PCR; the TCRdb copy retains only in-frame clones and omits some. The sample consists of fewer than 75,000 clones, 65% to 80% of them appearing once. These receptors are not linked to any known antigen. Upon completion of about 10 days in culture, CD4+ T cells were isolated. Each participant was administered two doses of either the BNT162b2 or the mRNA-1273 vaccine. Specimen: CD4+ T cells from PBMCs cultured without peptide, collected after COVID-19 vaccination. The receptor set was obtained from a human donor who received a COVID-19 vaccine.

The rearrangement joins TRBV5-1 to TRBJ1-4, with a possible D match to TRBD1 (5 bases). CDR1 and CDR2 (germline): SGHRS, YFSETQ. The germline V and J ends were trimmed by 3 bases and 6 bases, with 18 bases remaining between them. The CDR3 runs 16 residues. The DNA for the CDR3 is TGCGCCAGCAGCTCTGGGGGGGGAAGAGGCGATGAAAAACTGTTTTTT. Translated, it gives CASSSGGGRGDEKLFF.

CDR3 DNA: TGCGCCAGCAGCGAACGACAGGTCCATTCACCCCTCCACTTT. Its protein product is CASSERQVHSPLHF. The chain is built from TRBV4-1 and TRBJ1-6; the D gene is possibly TRBD1 (6 bases). V lost 5 bases and J lost 8, with 13 bases in between. Germline V gene sequence: CDR1 MGHRA, CDR2 YSYEKL. The CDR3 extends over 14 amino acids.

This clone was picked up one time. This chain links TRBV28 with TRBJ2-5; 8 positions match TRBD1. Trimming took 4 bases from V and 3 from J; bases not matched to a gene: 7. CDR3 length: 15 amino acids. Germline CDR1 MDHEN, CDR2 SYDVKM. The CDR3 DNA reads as TGTGCCAGCAGTTCCCTACAGGGGGGAAAAGAGACCCAGTACTTC. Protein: CASSSLQGGKETQYF.

CDR3 nucleotide sequence: TGTGCCAGCTCACTCTCCCCCACAACTAATGAAAAACTGTTTTTT. This codes for CASSLSPTTNEKLFF. V is TRBV18 and J is TRBJ1-4; unclear D gene. The germline V gene encodes CDR1 KGHSH and CDR2 LQKENI. The V gene lost 4 bases and the J gene lost 0 bases, with 9 bases spanning the gap. This CDR3 has 15 amino acids.

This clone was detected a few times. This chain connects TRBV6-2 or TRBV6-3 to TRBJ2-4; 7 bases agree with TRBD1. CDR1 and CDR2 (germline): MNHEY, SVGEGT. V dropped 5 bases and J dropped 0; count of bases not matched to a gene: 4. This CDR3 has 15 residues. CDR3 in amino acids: CASSPGGIAKNIQYF. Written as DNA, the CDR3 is TGTGCCAGCAGTCCAGGGGGAATAGCCAAAAACATTCAGTACTTC.

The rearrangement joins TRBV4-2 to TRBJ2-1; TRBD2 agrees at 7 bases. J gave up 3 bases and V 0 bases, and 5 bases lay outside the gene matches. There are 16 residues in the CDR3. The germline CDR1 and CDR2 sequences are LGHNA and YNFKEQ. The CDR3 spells CASSQDQRGGYNEQFF. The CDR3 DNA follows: TGTGCCAGCAGCCAAGACCAGCGGGGAGGCTACAATGAGCAGTTCTTC.

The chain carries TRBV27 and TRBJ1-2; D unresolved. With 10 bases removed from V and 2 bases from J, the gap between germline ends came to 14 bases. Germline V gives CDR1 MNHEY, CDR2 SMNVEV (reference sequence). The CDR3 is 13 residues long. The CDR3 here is CATGVQKNYGYTF. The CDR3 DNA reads TGTGCCACCGGGGTCCAGAAAAACTATGGCTACACCTTC.

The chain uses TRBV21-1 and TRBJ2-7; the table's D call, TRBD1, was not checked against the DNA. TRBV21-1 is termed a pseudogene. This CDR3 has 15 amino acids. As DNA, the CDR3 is TGTGCCAGCAGAACTGAGGACATTATATCCTACGAGCAGTACGTC. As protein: CASRTEDIISYEQYV.

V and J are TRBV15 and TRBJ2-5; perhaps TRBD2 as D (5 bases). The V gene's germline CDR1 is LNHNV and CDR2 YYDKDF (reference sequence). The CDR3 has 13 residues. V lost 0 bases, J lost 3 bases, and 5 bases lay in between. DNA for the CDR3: TGTGCCACCAGCAGAGAACTAGAAGAGACCCAGTACTTC. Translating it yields CATSRELEETQYF.

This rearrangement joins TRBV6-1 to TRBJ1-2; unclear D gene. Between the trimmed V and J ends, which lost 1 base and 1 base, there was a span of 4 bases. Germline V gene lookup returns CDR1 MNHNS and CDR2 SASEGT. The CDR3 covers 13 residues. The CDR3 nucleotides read TGTGCCAGCAGTGAAGGGTTTAACTATGGCTACACCTTC. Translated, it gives CASSEGFNYGYTF.

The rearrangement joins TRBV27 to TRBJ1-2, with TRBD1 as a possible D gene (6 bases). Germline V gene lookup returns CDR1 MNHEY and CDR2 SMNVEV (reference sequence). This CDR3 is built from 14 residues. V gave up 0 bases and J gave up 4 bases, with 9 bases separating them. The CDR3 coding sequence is TGTGCCAGCAGTTTATCCACAGGGTTCTATGGCTACACCTTC. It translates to CASSLSTGFYGYTF.

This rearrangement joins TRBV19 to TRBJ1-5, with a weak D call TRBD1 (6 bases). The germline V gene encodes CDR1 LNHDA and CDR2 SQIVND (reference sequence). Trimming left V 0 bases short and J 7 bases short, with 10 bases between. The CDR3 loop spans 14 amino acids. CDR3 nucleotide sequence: TGTGCCAGTAGTATAGATGGGGGGCAGCAGCCCCAGCATTTT. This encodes CASSIDGGQQPQHF.

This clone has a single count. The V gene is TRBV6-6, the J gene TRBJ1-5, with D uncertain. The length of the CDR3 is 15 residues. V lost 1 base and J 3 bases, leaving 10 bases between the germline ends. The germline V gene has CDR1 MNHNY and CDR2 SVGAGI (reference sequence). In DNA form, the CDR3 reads TGTGCCAGCAGTTACTTGACTCCTGCCAATCAGCCCCAGCATTTT. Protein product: CASSYLTPANQPQHF.

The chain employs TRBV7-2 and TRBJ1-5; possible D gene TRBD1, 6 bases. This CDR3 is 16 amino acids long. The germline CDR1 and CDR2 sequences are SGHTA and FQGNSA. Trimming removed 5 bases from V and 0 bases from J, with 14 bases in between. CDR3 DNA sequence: TGTGCCAGCAGCCCCGAAGTAGGGGGTAGCAATCAGCCCCAGCATTTT. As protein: CASSPEVGGSNQPQHF. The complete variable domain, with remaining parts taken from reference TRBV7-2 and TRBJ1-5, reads GAGVSQSPSNKVTEKGKDVELRCDPISGHTALYWYRQSLGQGLEFLIYFQGNSAPDKSGLPSDRFSAERTGGSVSTLTIQRTQQEDSAVYLCASSPEVGGSNQPQHFGDGTRLSIL.